This TCR beta chain was identified during a study of T-cell memory formation after mild COVID-19. Study-level points and caveats: Clones that got smaller from day 15 to 85 had even CD4/CD8, while clones growing later tipped toward CD4+. There was no confirmation that second-wave clones peaking on day 37 were SARS-CoV-2 specific.

The germline CDR1 and CDR2 sequences are MNHNS and SASEGT. V lost 1 base to trimming and J lost 4 bases; unmatched junction nucleotides: 7. The CDR3 totals 16 residues. Remarks on this clonotype: Antigen: not known.

TCRdb recomputed calls from the 5' RACE reads with MiXCR, one row per CDR3 protein. The table records 290,000 or so distinct CDR3 sequences, 15% to 20% of them present only once. The sample taken for sequencing was PBMCs or a T cell subset sorted from them (not recorded which). The TCR sequence derives from a man between 18 and 29 years old who had mild COVID-19 (a few samples of this study predate the infection). Cell type and time point are not known. V gene TRBV6-1 combines with J gene TRBJ1-2, with 9 positions matching TRBD1. CDR3 region: CASSEEWTGVFYGYTF. The CDR3 nucleotides are TGTGCCAGCAGTGAAGAGTGGACAGGGGTCTTCTATGGCTACACCTTC.